This T cell receptor (beta chain) was identified during a study of chemoradiotherapy in HPV16-positive cancers. For the study at large: A couple of HPV16-positive patients' cells yielded candidate HPV-specific clones and common motifs. Points from the study as a whole: In HPV16-positive patients, HPV-responsive T-cell expansion tracked better recurrence-free survival.

CDR3 length: 14 amino acids. Germline V lookup: CDR1 SNHLY, CDR2 FYNNEI. Trimming left V 4 bases short and J 5 bases short, with 12 bases between. On this clone: Its specificity is unknown.

TCRdb's table, derived via immunoSEQ multiplex PCR, lists solely in-frame clones and lacks some. The data show roughly 11,000 clones, about 77% seen once. This sequence joins TRBV2 and TRBJ1-5, with TRBD1 as a possible D gene (5 bases). The source of this sequence is a human donor with HPV-associated anogenital cancer. The sample here was taken from a patient who underwent chemoradiotherapy. The CDR3 DNA reads as TGTGCCAGCAGTGGACAGACGGAGGATCAGCCCCAGCATTTT. This sequence encodes CASSGQTEDQPQHF.